Each of the 9 T cell receptor beta chains below was sequenced from the same sample in a study of blood T cells in healthy people across ages. The use of a sample-barcoded 5' primer and a J-beta primer mix characterized a second PCR of about 6 to 11 cycles. TCRdb fed the 5' RACE reads into MiXCR, producing one record per CDR3 protein. The data contain some 1.8 million distinct CDR3 sequences, 35% to 50% of them singletons. What was sequenced was blood. The receptors stem from a human donor in good health.

The chain combines TRBV27 with TRBJ2-3, with D perhaps given as TRBD1 or TRBD2 (5 bases each). V lost 4 bases and J 4 bases, leaving 15 bases between the germline ends. CDR3 length: 15 residues. CDR1 is MNHEY and CDR2 is SMNVEV in the germline V gene (reference sequence). The chain's CDR3 is CASSSSRQRADTQYF. DNA for the CDR3: TGTGCCAGCAGTTCCTCAAGACAGAGGGCAGATACGCAGTATTTT.

J is TRBJ1-2 and V is TRBV18; maybe TRBD1 (6 bases). Germline CDR1 reads KGHSH; CDR2 reads LQKENI. This CDR3 has 14 residues. Trimming stripped 4 bases from V and 5 bases from J, with 14 bases between. The CDR3 DNA follows: TGTGCCAGCTCACATACCGGGACAATTTATGGCTACACCTTC. Its protein product is CASSHTGTIYGYTF.

This clonotype was seen only a few times. Because the CDR3's place on the DNA is in doubt, the DNA is left out and the CDR3 is given as listed by TCRdb. The chain uses TRBV5-5 and TRBJ2-6. Termini included, the CDR3 measures 14 amino acids. Germline V gene data show CDR1 as SGHKS and CDR2 as YYEKEE (reference sequence). CDR3: CASSWGAGANVRTF.

The V gene is TRBV29-1, the J gene TRBJ1-1; maybe TRBD1 (5 bases). V gave up 7 bases and J gave up 4 bases, with 22 bases separating them. Germline V gene data show CDR1 as SQVTM and CDR2 as ANQGSEA. The CDR3 sequence is 15 residues long. CDR3 sequence: CSGGGLLGPGTEAFF. In nucleotides, the CDR3 is TGCAGCGGTGGGGGGTTGTTGGGCCCGGGCACTGAAGCTTTCTTT.

V gene TRBV12-3 or TRBV12-4 combines with J gene TRBJ2-1; maybe TRBD1 (5 bases). The CDR3 has 14 amino acids. V was pared by 5 bases and J by 7 bases, with 15 bases between. CDR3 DNA: TGTGCCAGCAGTCAGACAGACAGACCTAATGAGCAGTTCTTC. This codes for CASSQTDRPNEQFF.

This chain uses TRBV11-1 with TRBJ2-1, with D possibly matching TRBD2 (6 bases). The CDR3 contains 16 residues. Trimming shortened V by 3 bases and J by 7 bases, and 19 bases separated the two germline ends. Germline assignment: CDR1 SGHAT and CDR2 FQDESV (reference sequence). This CDR3 is CASSFSQRTTINEQFF. In DNA form, the CDR3 reads TGTGCCAGCAGCTTTTCTCAGCGGACTACCATAAATGAGCAGTTCTTC.

This clonotype was counted only a few times. The rearrangement joins TRBV7-2 to TRBJ1-2, with D tentatively TRBD1 (6 bases). There are 15 residues in the CDR3. CDR1 is SGHTA and CDR2 is FQGNSA in the germline V gene. Trimming took off 0 bases at V and 4 bases at J, with 12 bases between the two ends. The CDR3 coding sequence is TGTGCCAGCAGCTTAGCGCGGGGGGCAGGCTATGGCTACACCTTC. Its translation is CASSLARGAGYGYTF. Based on the CDR3 plus reference TRBV7-2 and TRBJ1-2, the full variable domain is GAGVSQSPSNKVTEKGKDVELRCDPISGHTALYWYRQSLGQGLEFLIYFQGNSAPDKSGLPSDRFSAERTGGSVSTLTIQRTQQEDSAVYLCASSLARGAGYGYTFGSGTRLTVV.

This chain uses TRBV7-8 with TRBJ1-1; D gene uncertain. Germline assignment: CDR1 SGHVS and CDR2 FQNEAQ. Trimming pared 1 base from V and 6 bases from J, leaving 9 bases between. The CDR3 length is 13 residues. This CDR3 is CASSLVQSAEAFF. Here the CDR3 DNA reads TGTGCCAGCAGCTTAGTTCAAAGTGCTGAAGCTTTCTTT.

This rearrangement joins TRBV5-6 to TRBJ2-5; a possible D gene is TRBD1 (6 bases). There are 20 residues in the CDR3. Trimming took 4 bases from V and 0 from J, leaving 28 bases between them. Germline values: CDR1 SGHDT, CDR2 YYEEEE. CDR3 sequence (DNA): TGTGCCAGCAGCACGGGACATCTGTTTGGTAGCGAGAAGTACCAAGAGACCCAGTACTTC. Protein product: CASSTGHLFGSEKYQETQYF.